The clone carrying this T cell receptor (beta chain) has more than one count but fewer than ten. What it binds is not known. The data stem from a study of cytomegalovirus exposure and HLA in healthy donors. The CDR3 has 15 amino acids. V was clipped by 2 bases and J by 4 bases; unmatched bases: 5. CDR1 is MNHEY and CDR2 is SVGAGI in the germline V gene. This table comes from immunoSEQ multiplex PCR, and its TCRdb copy is limited to in-frame clones, with some not included. The data show tens of thousands of clones, about 96% seen once. Points from the study as a whole: Later, an analysis found that TCR clusters from the first cohort tended to co-occur in the roughly 110 validation repertoires.

The rearrangement uses TRBV6-5 and TRBJ2-1, with TRBD2 identical over 7 bases. The specimen was PBMCs. This clonotype was sampled from a woman aged 18-29 years in good health and CMV-seronegative. The CDR3 loop is CASSYVSGQYNEQFF. The CDR3 region has the DNA TGTGCCAGCAGTTACGTTAGCGGGCAGTACAATGAGCAGTTCTTC.